This TCR beta chain was profiled in a study of blood T cell repertoires in COVID-19. Study as a whole: The United States, Italy and Spain were the sources of the acute and convalescent COVID-19 samples.

Per the original methods: Cell counts per sample came from amplifying reference gene primers. The method was immunoSEQ multiplex PCR; TCRdb's version includes in-frame clones alone and lacks a portion of them. The V and J calls and clone size are taken from that table; D and trimming were inferred from the DNA. The sample has about 150,000 clones, roughly 84% seen once. In its sample, this clone was seen a few times. CDR3 length equals 15 residues. V lost 4 bases and J lost 0, with 10 bases in between. Germline loops: CDR1 LNHDA, CDR2 SQIVND (reference sequence). The chain combines TRBV19 with TRBJ1-3; no clear D gene. The specimen was peripheral blood. The receptor comes from a man between 65 and 80 years old with acute or convalescent COVID-19. The CDR3 loop is CASSSRFDSGNTIYF. CDR3 nucleotides: TGTGCCAGTAGTAGCAGGTTCGACTCTGGAAACACCATATATTTT.